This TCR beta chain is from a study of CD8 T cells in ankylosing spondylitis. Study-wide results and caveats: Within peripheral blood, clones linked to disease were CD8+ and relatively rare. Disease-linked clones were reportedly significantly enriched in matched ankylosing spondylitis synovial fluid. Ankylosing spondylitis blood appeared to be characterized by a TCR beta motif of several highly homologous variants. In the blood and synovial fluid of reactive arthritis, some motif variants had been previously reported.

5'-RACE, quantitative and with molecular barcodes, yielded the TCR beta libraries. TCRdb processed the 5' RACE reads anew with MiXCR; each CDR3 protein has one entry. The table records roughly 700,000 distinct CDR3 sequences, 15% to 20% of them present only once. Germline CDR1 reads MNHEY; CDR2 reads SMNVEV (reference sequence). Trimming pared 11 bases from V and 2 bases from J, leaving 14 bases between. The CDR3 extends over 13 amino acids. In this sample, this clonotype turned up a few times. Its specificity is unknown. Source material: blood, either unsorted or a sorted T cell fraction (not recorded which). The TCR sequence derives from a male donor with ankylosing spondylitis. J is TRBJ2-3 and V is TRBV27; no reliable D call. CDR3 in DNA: TGTGCCGCACGTTCATTGGTCACAGATACGCAGTATTTT. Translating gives CAARSLVTDTQYF.